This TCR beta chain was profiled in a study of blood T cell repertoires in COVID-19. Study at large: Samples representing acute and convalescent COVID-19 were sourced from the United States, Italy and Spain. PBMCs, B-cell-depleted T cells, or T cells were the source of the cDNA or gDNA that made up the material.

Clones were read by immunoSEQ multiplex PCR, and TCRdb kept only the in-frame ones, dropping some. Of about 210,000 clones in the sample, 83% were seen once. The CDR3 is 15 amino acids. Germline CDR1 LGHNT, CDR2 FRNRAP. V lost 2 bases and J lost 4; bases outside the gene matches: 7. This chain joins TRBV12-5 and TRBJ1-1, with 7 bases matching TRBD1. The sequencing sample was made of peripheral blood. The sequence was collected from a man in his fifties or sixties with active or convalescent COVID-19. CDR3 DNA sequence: TGTGCTAGTGGTTTGACGGCAGGGGGTGCCACTGAAGCTTTCTTT. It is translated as CASGLTAGGATEAFF.